This TCR beta chain originates from a study of OX40 agonist ivuxolimab in advanced cancers. For the study at large: Mean age approximately 59 years, range about 20 to 90; about 85% male.

Study-wide results and caveats: Nonresponders, in some cases, also had low normalized T-cell clonal expansion.

This clone was counted between two and nine times. Its target is unknown. Only in-frame clones appear in the TCRdb table, and some are missing; sequencing was by immunoSEQ multiplex PCR. This table has about 48,000 clones, about 87% appearing once. The specimen comprised CD4+ or CD8+ T cells sorted from blood, sampled in a trial of the OX40 agonist ivuxolimab. This TCR derives from an adult with an advanced solid tumor such as melanoma, head and neck, liver or kidney cancer.

CDR3 DNA sequence: TGTGCCATCAGGAGGGACGGAGATTCACCCCTCCACTTT. The encoded protein is CAIRRDGDSPLHF. The rearrangement uses TRBV10-3 and TRBJ1-6; possibly TRBD1 for D (5 bases). Germline assignment: CDR1 ENHRY and CDR2 SYGVKD. The germline V and J ends were trimmed by 6 bases and 8 bases, with 11 bases remaining between them. This CDR3 spans 13 amino acids.